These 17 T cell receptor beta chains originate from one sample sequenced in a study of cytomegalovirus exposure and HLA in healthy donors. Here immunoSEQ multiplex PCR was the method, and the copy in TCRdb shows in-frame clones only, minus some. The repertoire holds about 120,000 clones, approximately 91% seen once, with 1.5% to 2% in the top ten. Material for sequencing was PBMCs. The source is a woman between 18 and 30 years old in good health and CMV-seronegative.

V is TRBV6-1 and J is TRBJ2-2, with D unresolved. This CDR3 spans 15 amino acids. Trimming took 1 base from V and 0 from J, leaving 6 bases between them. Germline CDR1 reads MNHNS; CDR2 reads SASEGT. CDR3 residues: CASSEVGANTGELFF. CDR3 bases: TGTGCCAGCAGTGAAGTGGGCGCGAACACCGGGGAGCTGTTTTTT.

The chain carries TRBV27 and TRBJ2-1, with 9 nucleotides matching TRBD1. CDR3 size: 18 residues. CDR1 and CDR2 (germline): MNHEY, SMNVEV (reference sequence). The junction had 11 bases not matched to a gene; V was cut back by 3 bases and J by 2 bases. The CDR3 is CASSFIATGTGTYNEQFF. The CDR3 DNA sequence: TGTGCCAGCAGTTTTATAGCAACCGGGACAGGGACCTACAATGAGCAGTTCTTC.

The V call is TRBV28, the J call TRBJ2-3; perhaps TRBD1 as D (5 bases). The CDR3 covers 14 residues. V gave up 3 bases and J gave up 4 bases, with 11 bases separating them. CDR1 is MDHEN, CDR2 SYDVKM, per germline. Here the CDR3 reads CASSLQGGPDTQYF. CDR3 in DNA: TGTGCCAGCAGTTTGCAGGGTGGGCCAGATACGCAGTATTTT.

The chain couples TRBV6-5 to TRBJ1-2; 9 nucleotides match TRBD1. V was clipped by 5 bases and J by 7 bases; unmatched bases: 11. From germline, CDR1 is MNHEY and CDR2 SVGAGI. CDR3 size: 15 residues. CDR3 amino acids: CASSATGQGGSGYTF. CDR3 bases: TGTGCCAGCAGTGCGACGGGACAGGGAGGTTCTGGCTACACCTTC.

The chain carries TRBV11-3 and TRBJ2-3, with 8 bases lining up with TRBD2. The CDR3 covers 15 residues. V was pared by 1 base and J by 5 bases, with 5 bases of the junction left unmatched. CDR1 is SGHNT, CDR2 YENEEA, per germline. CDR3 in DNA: TGTGCCAGCAGCTTAGTACTAGCGGAGAGAGATACGCAGTATTTT. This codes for CASSLVLAERDTQYF.

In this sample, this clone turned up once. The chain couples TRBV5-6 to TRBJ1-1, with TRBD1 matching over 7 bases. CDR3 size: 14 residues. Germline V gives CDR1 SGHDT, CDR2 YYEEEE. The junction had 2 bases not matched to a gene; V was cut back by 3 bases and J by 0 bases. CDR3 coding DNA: TGTGCCAGCAGCTGGGGACAGATGAACACTGAAGCTTTCTTT. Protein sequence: CASSWGQMNTEAFF.

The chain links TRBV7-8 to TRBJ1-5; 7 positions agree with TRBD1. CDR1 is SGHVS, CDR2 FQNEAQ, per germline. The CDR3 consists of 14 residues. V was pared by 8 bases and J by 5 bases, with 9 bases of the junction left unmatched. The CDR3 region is CASSQQGSYQPQHF. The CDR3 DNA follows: TGTGCCAGCTCCCAACAGGGGTCCTATCAGCCCCAGCATTTT.

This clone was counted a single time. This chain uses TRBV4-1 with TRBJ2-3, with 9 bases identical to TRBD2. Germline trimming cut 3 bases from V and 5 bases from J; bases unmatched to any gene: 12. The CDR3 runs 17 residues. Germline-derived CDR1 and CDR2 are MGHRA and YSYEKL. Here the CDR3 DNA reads TGCGCCAGCAGCCATATAGGCCTGCGGGAGGGCGGAGATACGCAGTATTTT. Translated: CASSHIGLREGGDTQYF.

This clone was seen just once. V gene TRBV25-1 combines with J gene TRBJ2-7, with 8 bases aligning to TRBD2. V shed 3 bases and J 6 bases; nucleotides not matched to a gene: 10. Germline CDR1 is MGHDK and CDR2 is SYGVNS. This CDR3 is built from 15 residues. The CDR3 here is CASSDGAGALGEQYF. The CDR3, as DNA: TGTGCCAGCAGTGATGGAGCGGGAGCACTCGGCGAGCAGTACTTC.

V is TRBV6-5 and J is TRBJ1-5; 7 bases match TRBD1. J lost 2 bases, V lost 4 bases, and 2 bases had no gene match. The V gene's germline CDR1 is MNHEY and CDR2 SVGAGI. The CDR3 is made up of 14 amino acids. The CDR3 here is CASSSGQGNQPQHF. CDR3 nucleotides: TGTGCCAGCAGTTCCGGACAGGGCAATCAGCCCCAGCATTTT.

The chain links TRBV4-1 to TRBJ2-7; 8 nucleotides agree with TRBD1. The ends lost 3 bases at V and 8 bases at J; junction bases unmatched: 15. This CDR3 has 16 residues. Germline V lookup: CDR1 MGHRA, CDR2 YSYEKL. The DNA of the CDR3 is TGCGCCAGCAGCCATCAGACTGGGGACAGGTCGATCAAGCAGTACTTC. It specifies CASSHQTGDRSIKQYF.

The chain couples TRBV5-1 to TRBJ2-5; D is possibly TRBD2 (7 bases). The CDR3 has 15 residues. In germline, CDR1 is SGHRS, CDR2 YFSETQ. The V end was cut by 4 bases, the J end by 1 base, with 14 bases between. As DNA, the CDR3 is TGCGCCAGCAGCAGGGGAGGGGGGGTCCAAGAGACCCAGTACTTC. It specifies CASSRGGGVQETQYF. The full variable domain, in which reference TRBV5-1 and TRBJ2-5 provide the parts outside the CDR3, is KAGVTQTPRYLIKTRGQQVTLSCSPISGHRSVSWYQQTPGQGLQFLFEYFSETQRNKGNFPGRFSGRQFSNSRSEMNVSTLELGDSALYLCASSRGGGVQETQYFGPGTRLLVL.

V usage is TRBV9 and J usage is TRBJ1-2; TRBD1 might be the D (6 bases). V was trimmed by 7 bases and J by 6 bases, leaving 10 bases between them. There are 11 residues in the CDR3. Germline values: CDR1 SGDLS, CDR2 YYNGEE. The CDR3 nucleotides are TGTGCCAGCGAGGGGGTTCATGGCTACACCTTC. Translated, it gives CASEGVHGYTF.

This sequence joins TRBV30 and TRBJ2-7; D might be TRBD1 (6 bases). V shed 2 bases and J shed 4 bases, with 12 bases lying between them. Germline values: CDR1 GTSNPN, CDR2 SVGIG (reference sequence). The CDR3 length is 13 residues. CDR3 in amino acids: CAWSRDRIYEQYF. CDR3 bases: TGTGCCTGGAGTCGTGACAGGATATACGAGCAGTACTTC.

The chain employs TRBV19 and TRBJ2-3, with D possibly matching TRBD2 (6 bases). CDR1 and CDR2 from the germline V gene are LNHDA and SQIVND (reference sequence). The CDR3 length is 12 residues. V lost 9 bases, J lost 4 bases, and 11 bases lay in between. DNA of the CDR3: TGTGCCAGCGGGAGAGGCGCAGATACGCAGTATTTT. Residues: CASGRGADTQYF.

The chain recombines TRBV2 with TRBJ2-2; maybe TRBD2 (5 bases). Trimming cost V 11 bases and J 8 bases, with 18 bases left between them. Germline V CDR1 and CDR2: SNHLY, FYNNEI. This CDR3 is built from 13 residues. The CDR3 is CAGTPSPQGELFF. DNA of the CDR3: TGTGCCGGAACCCCTAGCCCTCAGGGGGAGCTGTTTTTT. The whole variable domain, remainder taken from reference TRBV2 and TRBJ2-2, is EPEVTQTPSHQVTQMGQEVILRCVPISNHLYFYWYRQILGQKVEFLVSFYNNEISEKSEIFDDQFSVERPDGSNFTLKIRSTKLEDSAMYFCAGTPSPQGELFFGEGSRLTVL.

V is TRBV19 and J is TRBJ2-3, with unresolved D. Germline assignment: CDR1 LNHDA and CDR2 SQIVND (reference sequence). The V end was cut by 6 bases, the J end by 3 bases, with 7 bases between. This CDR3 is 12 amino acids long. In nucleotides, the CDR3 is TGTGCCAGTAGCCGCGATACAGATACGCAGTATTTT. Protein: CASSRDTDTQYF.